These 27 T cell receptor beta chains were sequenced from one sample in a study of preoperative IRX-2 immunotherapy in early breast cancer (dated 2019 in TCRdb). The sample's treatment or condition, from its label and the paper: preoperative locoregional IRX-2 cytokine immunotherapy. Receptor amplification or capture employed the immunoSEQ multiplex PCR assay. The clones in this table, taken by TCRdb from immuneACCESS, are in-frame only. Not every clone is retained; where verified, under half of the shortfall comes from an unresolved V gene, and the cause of the rest is unknown. Present in this sample are around 95,000 clones, more than 80% of which were seen just once. Roughly 2% of the sample belongs to the ten largest clones. The specimen was tumor tissue, collected after IRX-2 immunotherapy. The receptor source for this set is a human donor with breast cancer.

V usage is TRBV1 and J usage is TRBJ2-7. TRBV1 is deemed a pseudogene. The CDR3 runs to 13 residues. Written as DNA, the CDR3 is TGCGCCAGCAGCCAGAGATCATGGGGCGAGCAGTACTTC. It encodes CASSQRSWGEQYF.

V gene TRBV15 combines with J gene TRBJ2-7; maybe TRBD2 (6 bases). Trimming cost V 5 bases and J 5 bases, with 16 bases left between them. The V gene's germline CDR1 is LNHNV and CDR2 YYDKDF (reference sequence). CDR3 length: 14 amino acids. The CDR3 reads CATSGGTPRDEQYF. The CDR3 bases are TGTGCCACCAGCGGGGGGACTCCGAGGGACGAGCAGTACTTC.

The chain carries TRBV6-8 and TRBJ2-3; 9 bases are shared with TRBD1. Trimming took 10 bases from V and 5 from J; bases not matched to a gene: 7. Germline CDR1 is MNHGY and CDR2 is SAAAGT. This CDR3 has 13 amino acids. CDR3 amino acids: CAIRTGEVDTQYF. The CDR3, as DNA: TGTGCCATAAGGACAGGGGAGGTAGATACGCAGTATTTT.

The chain employs TRBV22-1 and TRBJ2-1. TRBV22-1 counts as a pseudogene. The CDR3 contains 12 residues. This CDR3 is CATSDLGPEQFF. The CDR3 coding sequence is TGTGCCACCAGTGATTTAGGGCCTGAGCAGTTCTTC.

V gene TRBV29-1 combines with J gene TRBJ1-1; tentative D call: TRBD1 (5 bases). The germline V gene encodes CDR1 SQVTM and CDR2 ANQGSEA. Trimming removed 5 bases at V and 5 bases at J, with 12 bases between. This CDR3 contains 12 residues. The CDR3 here is CSVWQGETEAFF. The CDR3 nucleotides are TGCAGCGTTTGGCAGGGCGAAACTGAAGCTTTCTTT.

The gene calls are TRBV6-8 and TRBJ1-2, with D perhaps matching TRBD1 (6 bases). V gave up 9 bases and J gave up 7 bases, with 24 bases separating them. This CDR3 comprises 15 residues. Germline CDR1 reads MNHGY; CDR2 reads SAAAGT. The CDR3 DNA follows: TGTGCCAGTCACTCACAGGGTCCGAAAGTCGGTGGCTACACCTTC. Protein: CASHSQGPKVGGYTF.

The chain couples TRBV8-2 to TRBJ2-1; TRBD2 is the table's D call and was not checked against the DNA. TRBV8-2 is termed a pseudogene. CDR3 length: 16 residues. CDR3 DNA sequence: TGTGCCAGCAGTTTATCCCAGTGGAGCTCCTACAATGAGCAGTTCTTC. It encodes CASSLSQWSSYNEQFF.

V is TRBV28 and J is TRBJ2-5; TRBD1 is a possible D gene (5 bases). Germline values: CDR1 MDHEN, CDR2 SYDVKM. The CDR3 contains 13 residues. V lost 2 bases to trimming and J lost 7 bases, with 11 bases between them. CDR3: CASSLGQPGTQYF. The CDR3 DNA follows: TGTGCCAGCAGTTTAGGACAACCAGGGACCCAGTACTTC. The variable domain in full, completed from reference TRBV28 and TRBJ2-5, reads DVKVTQSSRYLVKRTGEKVFLECVQDMDHENMFWYRQDPGLGLRLIYFSYDVKMKEKGDIPEGYSVSREKKERFSLILESASTNQTSMYLCASSLGQPGTQYFGPGTRLLVL.

The rearrangement uses TRBV2 and TRBJ1-3, with D tentatively TRBD1 (5 bases). Germline V gene data show CDR1 as SNHLY and CDR2 as FYNNEI. Deletions cut 8 bases from V and 7 bases from J, with 15 bases between. CDR3 size: 13 residues. CDR3 DNA: TGTGCCAGCCGCTTCCCGGGGACCAACACCATATATTTT. The encoded protein is CASRFPGTNTIYF.

V is TRBV28 and J is TRBJ1-5; D ambiguous. The CDR3 loop spans 15 amino acids. The V gene lost 1 base and the J gene lost 0 bases, with 7 bases spanning the gap. CDR1 is MDHEN, CDR2 SYDVKM, per germline. This chain's CDR3 is CASSLFRVSNQPQHF. For the CDR3, the DNA is TGTGCCAGCAGTTTATTTCGAGTTAGCAATCAGCCCCAGCATTTT.

The chain couples TRBV28 to TRBJ1-1; D ambiguous. Germline V gene lookup returns CDR1 MDHEN and CDR2 SYDVKM. This CDR3 is 14 amino acids long. V shed 0 bases and J shed 1 base, with 6 bases lying between them. The CDR3 region has the DNA TGTGCCAGCAGTTTATGGCCGTCGAACACTGAAGCTTTCTTT. Its protein is CASSLWPSNTEAFF.

The rearrangement links TRBV19 to TRBJ1-1; tentatively, D is TRBD1 (5 bases). V was clipped by 3 bases and J by 8 bases, with 13 bases between them. Germline values: CDR1 LNHDA, CDR2 SQIVND (reference sequence). The CDR3 sequence is 13 residues long. DNA of the CDR3: TGTGCCAGTAGTATCTCGTGGACACAGGAAGCTTTCTTT. Its protein is CASSISWTQEAFF.

As to this clone: The junction shows a germline mismatch at one end, possibly a read error. The rearrangement uses TRBV19 and TRBJ2-3, with a weak D call TRBD2 (6 bases). Germline V gene data show CDR1 as LNHDA and CDR2 as SQIVND (reference sequence). The CDR3 has 13 amino acids. The CDR3 region is CASSRDSTDTQYF. In DNA form, the CDR3 reads TGTGCCAGCAGTAGGGACTCCACAGATACGCAGTATTTT.

The rearrangement links TRBV28 to TRBJ2-1; 9 bases agree with TRBD2. This CDR3 spans 15 amino acids. Unmatched junction bases numbered 6, after V lost 2 bases and J lost 7 bases. CDR1 and CDR2 (germline): MDHEN, SYDVKM. CDR3 nucleotide sequence: TGTGCCAGCAGTTTAGTAGCGGGAGAAAAAAATGAGCAGTTCTTC. It yields the protein CASSLVAGEKNEQFF. Together with reference TRBV28 and TRBJ2-1, the CDR3 gives the full variable domain: DVKVTQSSRYLVKRTGEKVFLECVQDMDHENMFWYRQDPGLGLRLIYFSYDVKMKEKGDIPEGYSVSREKKERFSLILESASTNQTSMYLCASSLVAGEKNEQFFGPGTRLTVL.

The V gene is TRBV30, the J gene TRBJ2-7; 8 nucleotides match TRBD2. Germline assignment: CDR1 GTSNPN and CDR2 SVGIG (reference sequence). This CDR3 has 13 residues. V gave up 7 bases and J gave up 3 bases; unmatched junction bases: 8. CDR3 loop: CALLAAKSYEQYF. Here the CDR3 DNA reads TGTGCCTTACTAGCGGCCAAGAGCTACGAGCAGTACTTC.

The rearrangement uses TRBV15 and TRBJ1-3; D is ambiguous. The ends were cut back, 1 base at V and 8 bases at J, with 15 bases in the middle. CDR1 and CDR2 (germline): LNHNV, YYDKDF (reference sequence). This CDR3 has 15 residues. CDR3 residues: CATSRAGRGEDTIYF. CDR3 nucleotides: TGTGCCACCAGCAGAGCCGGACGGGGTGAGGACACCATATATTTT.

The rearrangement links TRBV6-7 to TRBJ2-1; D might be TRBD2 (6 bases). TRBV6-7 is flagged as an ORF with uncertain function. Trimming pared 8 bases from V and 7 bases from J, leaving 18 bases between. The CDR3 loop spans 14 amino acids. CDR3 sequence (DNA): TGTGCCAGCCTCGTGCGGGGATTCATGAATGAGCAGTTCTTC. It translates to CASLVRGFMNEQFF.

V and J are TRBV29-1 and TRBJ1-4; D remains unclear. Trimming took 6 bases from V and 8 from J, leaving 13 bases between them. The CDR3 extends over 12 amino acids. The germline V gene encodes CDR1 SQVTM and CDR2 ANQGSEA. CDR3 loop: CSVLGAEEKLFF. CDR3 DNA: TGCAGCGTGCTAGGTGCGGAAGAAAAACTGTTTTTT.

CDR3 in amino acids: CSVGLDRGNEQFF. CDR3 in DNA: TGCAGCGTTGGACTAGACAGGGGCAATGAGCAGTTCTTC. The chain carries TRBV29-1 and TRBJ2-1, with TRBD1 matching 8 bases. This CDR3 is built from 13 residues. The trim removed 4 bases at V and 6 bases at J, leaving 5 bases unmatched. Germline V gene sequence: CDR1 SQVTM, CDR2 ANQGSEA.

The rearrangement links TRBV28 to TRBJ2-5; 9 bases line up with TRBD2. Germline CDR1 is MDHEN and CDR2 is SYDVKM. Unmatched junction bases numbered 4, after V lost 5 bases and J lost 3 bases. The CDR3 totals 14 residues. The CDR3 nucleotides are TGTGCCAGCAGTCTCGCTAGCGGGAAAGAGACCCAGTACTTC. Translation gives CASSLASGKETQYF.

V is TRBV29-1 and J is TRBJ1-2, with TRBD1 matching 10 bases. V dropped 6 bases and J dropped 8; count of bases not matched to a gene: 9. Germline V gene data show CDR1 as SQVTM and CDR2 as ANQGSEA. The CDR3 contains 13 residues. The CDR3 here is CSVGTGAEGGYTF. The CDR3 DNA reads as TGCAGCGTGGGGACAGGGGCAGAAGGAGGCTACACCTTC.

The J gene is TRBJ1-4, the V gene TRBV7-4; D is unclear. The CDR3 spans 15 residues. The V end was cut by 9 bases, the J end by 4 bases, with 18 bases between. Germline V lookup: CDR1 SGHVT, CDR2 SQSDAQ. This CDR3 is CARSHTHEFNEKLFF. The DNA for the CDR3 is TGTGCCAGAAGCCACACCCACGAGTTTAATGAAAAACTGTTTTTT.

This chain joins TRBV28 and TRBJ1-2; 10 bases agree with TRBD1. The CDR3 length is 15 residues. V dropped 2 bases and J dropped 8; count of bases not matched to a gene: 8. CDR1 MDHEN and CDR2 SYDVKM come from the germline V gene. In DNA, the CDR3 is TGTGCCAGCAGTTTACCGGGACAGGGGTGGGACGGCTACACCTTC. This sequence encodes CASSLPGQGWDGYTF.

This chain uses TRBV1 with TRBJ1-2. TRBV1 is tagged as a pseudogene. This CDR3 spans 13 amino acids. DNA of the CDR3: TGCGCCAGCAGCGGGGGGTTAACCTATGGCTACACCTTC. Amino acid sequence: CASSGGLTYGYTF.

This sequence joins TRBV30 and TRBJ1-3, with D maybe TRBD1 (6 bases). Trimming took 4 bases from V and 10 from J, leaving 14 bases between them. Looked up from germline, CDR1 is GTSNPN and CDR2 is SVGIG (reference sequence). The CDR3 loop spans 12 amino acids. CDR3 sequence: CAWNRVVGTIYF. CDR3 nucleotides: TGTGCCTGGAACAGGGTGGTTGGGACCATATATTTT. The complete variable domain, with remaining parts taken from reference TRBV30 and TRBJ1-3, reads SQTIHQWPATLVQPVGSPLSLECTVEGTSNPNLYWYRQAAGRGLQLLFYSVGIGQISSEVPQNLSASRPQDRQFILSSKKLLLSDSGFYLCAWNRVVGTIYFGEGSWLTVV.

The chain combines TRBV14 with TRBJ1-5, with 7 positions matching TRBD1. CDR1 is SGHDN and CDR2 is FVKESK in the germline V gene. CDR3 size: 17 residues. Trimming at V came to 6 bases and at J to 3 bases, leaving 14 bases not matched to a gene. The CDR3 loop is CASSPNIRGPVNQPQHF. The DNA for the CDR3 is TGTGCCAGCAGTCCAAATATTAGGGGGCCTGTCAATCAGCCCCAGCATTTT.

The chain combines TRBV28 with TRBJ1-1; D ambiguous. V gave up 3 bases and J gave up 7 bases, with 12 bases separating them. The CDR3 is 13 amino acids. Germline assignment: CDR1 MDHEN and CDR2 SYDVKM. The CDR3 DNA sequence: TGTGCCAGCAGTTTGGGTCGCGCAAGTGAAGCTTTCTTT. The encoded protein is CASSLGRASEAFF.